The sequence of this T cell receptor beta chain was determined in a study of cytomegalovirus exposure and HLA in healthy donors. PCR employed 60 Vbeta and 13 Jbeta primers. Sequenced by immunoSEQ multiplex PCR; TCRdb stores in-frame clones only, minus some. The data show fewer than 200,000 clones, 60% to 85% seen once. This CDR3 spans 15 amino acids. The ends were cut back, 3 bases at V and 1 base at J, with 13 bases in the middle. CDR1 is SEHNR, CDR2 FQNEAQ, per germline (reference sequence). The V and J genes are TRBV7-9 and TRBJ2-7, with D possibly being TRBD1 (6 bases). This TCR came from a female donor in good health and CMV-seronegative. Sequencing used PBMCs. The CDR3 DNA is TGTGCCAGCAGCTTGGGTTCGACAGGTTCCTACGAGCAGTACTTC. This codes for CASSLGSTGSYEQYF.